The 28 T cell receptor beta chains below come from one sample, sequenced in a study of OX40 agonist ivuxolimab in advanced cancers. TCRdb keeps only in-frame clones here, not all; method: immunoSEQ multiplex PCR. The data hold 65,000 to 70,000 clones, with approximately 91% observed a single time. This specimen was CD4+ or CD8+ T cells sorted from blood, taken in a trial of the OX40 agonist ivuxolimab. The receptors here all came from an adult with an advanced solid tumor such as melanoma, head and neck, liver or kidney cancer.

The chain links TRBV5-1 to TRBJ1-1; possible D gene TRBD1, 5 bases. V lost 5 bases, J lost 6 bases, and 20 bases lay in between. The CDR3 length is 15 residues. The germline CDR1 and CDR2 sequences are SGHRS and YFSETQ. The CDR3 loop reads CASSSPGGVEAEAFF. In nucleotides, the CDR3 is TGCGCCAGCAGTTCCCCGGGGGGGGTGGAAGCTGAAGCTTTCTTT.

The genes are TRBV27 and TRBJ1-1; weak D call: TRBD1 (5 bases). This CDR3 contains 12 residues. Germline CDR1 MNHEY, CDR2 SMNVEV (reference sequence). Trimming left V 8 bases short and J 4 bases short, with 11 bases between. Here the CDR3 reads CASGGEITEAFF. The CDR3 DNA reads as TGTGCCAGCGGGGGGGAGATCACTGAAGCTTTCTTT.

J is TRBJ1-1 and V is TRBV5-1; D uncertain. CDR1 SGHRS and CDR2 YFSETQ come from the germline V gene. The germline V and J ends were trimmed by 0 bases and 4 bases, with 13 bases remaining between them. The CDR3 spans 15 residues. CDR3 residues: CASSLDVGVSTEAFF. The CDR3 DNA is TGCGCCAGCAGCTTGGATGTTGGGGTTTCCACTGAAGCTTTCTTT. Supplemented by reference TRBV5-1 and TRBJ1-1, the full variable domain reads KAGVTQTPRYLIKTRGQQVTLSCSPISGHRSVSWYQQTPGQGLQFLFEYFSETQRNKGNFPGRFSGRQFSNSRSEMNVSTLELGDSALYLCASSLDVGVSTEAFFGQGTRLTVV.

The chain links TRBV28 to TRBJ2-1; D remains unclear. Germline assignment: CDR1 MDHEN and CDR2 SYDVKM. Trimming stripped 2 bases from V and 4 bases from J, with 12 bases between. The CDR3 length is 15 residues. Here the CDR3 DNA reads TGTGCCAGCAGTTTAGCTAGACTCAGATACAATGAGCAGTTCTTC. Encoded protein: CASSLARLRYNEQFF.

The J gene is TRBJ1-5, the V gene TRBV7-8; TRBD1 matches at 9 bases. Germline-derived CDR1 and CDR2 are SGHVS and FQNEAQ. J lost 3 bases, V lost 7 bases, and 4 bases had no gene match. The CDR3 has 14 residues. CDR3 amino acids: CASNGQGNNQPQHF. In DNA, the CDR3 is TGTGCCAGCAACGGACAGGGGAACAATCAGCCCCAGCATTTT.

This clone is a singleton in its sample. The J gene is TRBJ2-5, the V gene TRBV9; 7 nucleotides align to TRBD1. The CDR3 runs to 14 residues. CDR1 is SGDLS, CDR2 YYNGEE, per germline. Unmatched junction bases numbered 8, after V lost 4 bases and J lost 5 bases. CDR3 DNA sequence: TGTGCCAGCAGCCCACAGGGGCTGAGGGAGACCCAGTACTTC. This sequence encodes CASSPQGLRETQYF.

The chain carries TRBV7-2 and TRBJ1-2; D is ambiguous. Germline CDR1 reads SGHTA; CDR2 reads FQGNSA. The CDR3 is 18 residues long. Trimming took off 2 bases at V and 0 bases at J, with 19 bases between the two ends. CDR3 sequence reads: CASSLSNLGVTTNYGYTF. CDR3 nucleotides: TGTGCCAGCAGCTTATCGAATTTGGGAGTTACAACTAACTATGGCTACACCTTC.

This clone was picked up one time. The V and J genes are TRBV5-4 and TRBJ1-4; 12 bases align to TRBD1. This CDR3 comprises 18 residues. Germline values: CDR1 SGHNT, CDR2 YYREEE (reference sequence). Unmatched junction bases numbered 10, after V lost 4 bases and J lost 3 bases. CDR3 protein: CASSRGTGGMWANEKLFF. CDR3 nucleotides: TGTGCCAGCAGCCGCGGGACAGGGGGCATGTGGGCTAATGAAAAACTGTTTTTT.

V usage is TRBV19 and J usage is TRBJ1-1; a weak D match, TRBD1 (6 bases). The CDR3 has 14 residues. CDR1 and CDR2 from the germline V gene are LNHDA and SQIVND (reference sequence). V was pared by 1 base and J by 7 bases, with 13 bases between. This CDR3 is CASSIGGTQLEAFF. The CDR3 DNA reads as TGTGCCAGTAGTATAGGGGGGACACAGCTTGAAGCTTTCTTT.

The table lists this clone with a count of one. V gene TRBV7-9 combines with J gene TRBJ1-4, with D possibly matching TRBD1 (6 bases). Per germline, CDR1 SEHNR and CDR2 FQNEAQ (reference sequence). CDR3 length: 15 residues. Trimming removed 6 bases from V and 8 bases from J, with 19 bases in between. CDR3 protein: CASSQRSGDQEKLFF. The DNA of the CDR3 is TGTGCCAGCAGTCAACGCTCAGGGGATCAGGAAAAACTGTTTTTT. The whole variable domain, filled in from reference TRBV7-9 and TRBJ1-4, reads DTGVSQNPRHKITKRGQNVTFRCDPISEHNRLYWYRQTLGQGPEFLTYFQNEAQLEKSRLLSDRFSAERPKGSFSTLEIQRTEQGDSAMYLCASSQRSGDQEKLFFGSGTQLSVL.

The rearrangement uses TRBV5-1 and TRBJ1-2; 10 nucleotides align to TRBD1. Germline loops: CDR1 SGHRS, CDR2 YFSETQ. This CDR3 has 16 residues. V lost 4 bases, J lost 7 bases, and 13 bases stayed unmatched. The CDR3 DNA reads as TGCGCCAGCAGCCCTCGGGGGACAGGGGAATATAGTGGCTACACCTTC. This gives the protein CASSPRGTGEYSGYTF. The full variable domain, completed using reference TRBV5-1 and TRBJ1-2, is KAGVTQTPRYLIKTRGQQVTLSCSPISGHRSVSWYQQTPGQGLQFLFEYFSETQRNKGNFPGRFSGRQFSNSRSEMNVSTLELGDSALYLCASSPRGTGEYSGYTFGSGTRLTVV.

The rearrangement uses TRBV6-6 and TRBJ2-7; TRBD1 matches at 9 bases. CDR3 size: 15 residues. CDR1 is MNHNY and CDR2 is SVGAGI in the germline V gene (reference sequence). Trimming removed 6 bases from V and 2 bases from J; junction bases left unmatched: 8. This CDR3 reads CASRNLGQGPYEQYF. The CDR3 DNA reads TGTGCCAGCAGAAACCTGGGACAGGGCCCCTACGAGCAGTACTTC.

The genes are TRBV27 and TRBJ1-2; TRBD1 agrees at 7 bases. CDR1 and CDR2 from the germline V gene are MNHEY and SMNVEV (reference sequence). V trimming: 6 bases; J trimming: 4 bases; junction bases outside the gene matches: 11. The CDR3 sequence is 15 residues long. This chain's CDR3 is CASRSTGVPSYGYTF. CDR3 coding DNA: TGTGCCAGCAGGTCTACAGGGGTCCCCTCCTATGGCTACACCTTC.

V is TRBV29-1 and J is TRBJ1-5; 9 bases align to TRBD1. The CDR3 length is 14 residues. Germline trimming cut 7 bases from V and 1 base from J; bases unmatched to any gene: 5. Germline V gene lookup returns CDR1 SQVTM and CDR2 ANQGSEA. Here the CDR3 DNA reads TGCAGCGCCTCGACAGGGGGGAGCAATCAGCCCCAGCATTTT. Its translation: CSASTGGSNQPQHF.

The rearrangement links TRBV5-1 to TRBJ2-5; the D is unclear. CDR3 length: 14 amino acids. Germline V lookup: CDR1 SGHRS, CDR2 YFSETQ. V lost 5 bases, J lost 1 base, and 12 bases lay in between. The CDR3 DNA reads TGCGCCAGCAGGAAGACGACAACCCAAGAGACCCAGTACTTC. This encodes CASRKTTTQETQYF. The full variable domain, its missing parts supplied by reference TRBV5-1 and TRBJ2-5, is KAGVTQTPRYLIKTRGQQVTLSCSPISGHRSVSWYQQTPGQGLQFLFEYFSETQRNKGNFPGRFSGRQFSNSRSEMNVSTLELGDSALYLCASRKTTTQETQYFGPGTRLLVL.

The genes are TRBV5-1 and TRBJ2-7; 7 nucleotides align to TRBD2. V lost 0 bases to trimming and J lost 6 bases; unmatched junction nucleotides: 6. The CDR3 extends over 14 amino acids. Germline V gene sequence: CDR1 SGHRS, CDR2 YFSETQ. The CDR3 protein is CASSLAGTTPEQYF. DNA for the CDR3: TGCGCCAGCAGCTTGGCAGGGACTACCCCCGAGCAGTACTTC.

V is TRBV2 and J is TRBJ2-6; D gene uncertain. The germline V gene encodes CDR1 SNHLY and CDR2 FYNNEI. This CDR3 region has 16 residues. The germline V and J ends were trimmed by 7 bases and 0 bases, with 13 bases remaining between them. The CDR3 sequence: CASNYETDSGANVLTF. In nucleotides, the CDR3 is TGTGCCAGCAATTACGAGACGGACTCTGGGGCCAACGTCCTGACTTTC.

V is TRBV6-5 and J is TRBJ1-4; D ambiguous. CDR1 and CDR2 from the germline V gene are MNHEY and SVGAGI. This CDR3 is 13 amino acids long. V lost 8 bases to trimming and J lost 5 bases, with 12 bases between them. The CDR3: CASRLSRNEKLFF. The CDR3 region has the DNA TGTGCCAGCCGCTTAAGTCGGAATGAAAAACTGTTTTTT.

The CDR3, as DNA: TGTGCCTGGAGCCAACCTCAGGGGCAGGGTGTCGAAAAACTGTTTTTT. The encoded protein is CAWSQPQGQGVEKLFF. This chain links TRBV30 with TRBJ1-4; tentative D call: TRBD1 (6 bases). Deletions cut 3 bases from V and 8 bases from J, with 22 bases between. Germline lookup yields CDR1 GTSNPN and CDR2 SVGIG (reference sequence). The CDR3 loop spans 16 amino acids.

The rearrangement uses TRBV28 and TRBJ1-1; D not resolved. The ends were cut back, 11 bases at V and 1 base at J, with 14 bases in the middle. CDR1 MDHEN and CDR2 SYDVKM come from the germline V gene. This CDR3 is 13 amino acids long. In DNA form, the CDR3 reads TGTGCCTCGGGTCGTCTCAGGAACACTGAAGCTTTCTTT. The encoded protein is CASGRLRNTEAFF.

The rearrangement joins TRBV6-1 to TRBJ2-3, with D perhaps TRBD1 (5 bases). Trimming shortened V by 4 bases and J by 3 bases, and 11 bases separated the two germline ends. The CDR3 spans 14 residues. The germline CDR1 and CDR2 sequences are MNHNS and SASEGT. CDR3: CASSGGLWTDTQYF. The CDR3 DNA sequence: TGTGCCAGCAGTGGGGGCTTGTGGACAGATACGCAGTATTTT.

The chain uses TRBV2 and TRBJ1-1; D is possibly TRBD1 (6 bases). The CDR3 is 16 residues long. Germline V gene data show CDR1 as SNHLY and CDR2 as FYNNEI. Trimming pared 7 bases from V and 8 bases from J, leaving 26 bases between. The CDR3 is CASTGQGPREKGEAFF. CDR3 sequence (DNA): TGTGCCAGCACCGGGCAGGGGCCGCGGGAAAAAGGGGAAGCTTTCTTT.

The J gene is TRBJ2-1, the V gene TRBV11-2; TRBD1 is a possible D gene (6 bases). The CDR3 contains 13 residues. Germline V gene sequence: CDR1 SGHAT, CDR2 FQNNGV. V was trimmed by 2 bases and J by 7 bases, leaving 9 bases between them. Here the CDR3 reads CASSLNRVNEQFF. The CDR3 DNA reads TGTGCCAGCAGCTTAAACAGGGTGAATGAGCAGTTCTTC.

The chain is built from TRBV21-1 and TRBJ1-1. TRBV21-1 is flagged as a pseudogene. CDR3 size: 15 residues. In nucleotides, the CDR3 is TGTGCCGCTACCTTCTATCGGACGGCGAACACTGAAGCTTTCTTT. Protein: CAATFYRTANTEAFF.

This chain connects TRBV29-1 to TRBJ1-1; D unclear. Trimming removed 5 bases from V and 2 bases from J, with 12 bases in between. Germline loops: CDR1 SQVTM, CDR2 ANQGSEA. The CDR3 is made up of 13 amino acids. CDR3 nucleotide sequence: TGCAGCGTTTTGAACCGATTAAACACTGAAGCTTTCTTT. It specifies CSVLNRLNTEAFF.

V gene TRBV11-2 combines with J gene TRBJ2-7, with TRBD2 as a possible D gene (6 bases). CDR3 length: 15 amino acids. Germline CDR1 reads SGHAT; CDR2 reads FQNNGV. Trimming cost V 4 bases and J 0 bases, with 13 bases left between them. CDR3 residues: CASSSGTPSSYEQYF. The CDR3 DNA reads TGTGCCAGCAGCTCCGGGACTCCTAGCTCCTACGAGCAGTACTTC.

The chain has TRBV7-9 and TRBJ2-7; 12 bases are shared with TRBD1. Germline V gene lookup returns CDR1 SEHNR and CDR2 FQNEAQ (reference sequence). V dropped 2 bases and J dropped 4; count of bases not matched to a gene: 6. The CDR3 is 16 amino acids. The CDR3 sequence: CASSLLPGQGAYEQYF. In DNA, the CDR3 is TGTGCCAGCAGCTTATTACCGGGACAGGGGGCTTACGAGCAGTACTTC.

CDR3 sequence reads: CASSKGTGNTGELFF. The CDR3 nucleotides are TGTGCCAGCAGCAAAGGGACAGGGAACACCGGGGAGCTGTTTTTT. V gene TRBV9 combines with J gene TRBJ2-2; 8 bases agree with TRBD1. Per the germline V gene, CDR1 is SGDLS and CDR2 is YYNGEE. This CDR3 is 15 amino acids long. The ends lost 4 bases at V and 1 base at J; junction bases unmatched: 3.